This TCR beta chain was found in a study of T cell responses to AZD1222 COVID-19 vaccine. Study findings and constraints: The study found vaccine-associated CD4 TCRs spanning spike, dominant at 160-218 and 743-854. Reports say nearly half of spike-specific TCRs go after unmutated variant regions.

There are 15 residues in the CDR3. V dropped 0 bases and J dropped 8; count of bases not matched to a gene: 4. Per germline, CDR1 SNHLY and CDR2 FYNNEI. The protocol was immunoSEQ multiplex PCR, while the TCRdb copy is restricted to in-frame clones and leaves out a portion. The table records 77,000 or so clones, around 87% of them present only once. To note about this clone: Its specificity is unknown.

Sequenced here: peripheral blood, sampled 28 days after the second AZD1222 dose. The receptor comes from an adult who received the AZD1222 COVID-19 vaccine. The chain employs TRBV2 and TRBJ1-5; TRBD1 matches at 10 bases. Here the CDR3 DNA reads TGTGCCAGCAGTGAAGCTCGGGACAGGGGCGAGCCCCAGCATTTT. This sequence encodes CASSEARDRGEPQHF. Filled out from reference TRBV2 and TRBJ1-5, the complete variable domain reads EPEVTQTPSHQVTQMGQEVILRCVPISNHLYFYWYRQILGQKVEFLVSFYNNEISEKSEIFDDQFSVERPDGSNFTLKIRSTKLEDSAMYFCASSEARDRGEPQHFGDGTRLSIL.